Below, 31 T cell receptor beta chains from the same sample are listed, as sequenced in a study of CD8 T cells in Susac syndrome. Random-hexamer reverse transcription was applied to roughly 0.5 to 1 ug RNA. TCRdb called the immunoSEQ multiplex PCR reads again in MiXCR, with one record for every CDR3 protein. The sample lists 180,000 or so distinct CDR3 sequences; around 94% were seen once. The sequenced sample consisted of CD4+ T cells from PBMCs. Every receptor here comes from a human donor in good health.

The rearrangement links TRBV30 to TRBJ1-6; no firm D call. The CDR3 has 12 residues. The germline V and J ends were trimmed by 2 bases and 10 bases, with 9 bases remaining between them. CDR1 and CDR2 (germline): GTSNPN, SVGIG (reference sequence). CDR3 nucleotide sequence: TGTGCCTGGAGTCGTACAGTGTCACCCCTCCACTTT. It is translated as CAWSRTVSPLHF.

CDR3: CASSLGSGTGEITPLHF. In nucleotides, the CDR3 is TGTGCCAGCAGCTTGGGATCCGGGACAGGGGAAATTACACCCCTCCACTTT. The V and J genes are TRBV7-6 and TRBJ1-6; 10 bases fit TRBD1. V dropped 3 bases and J dropped 11; count of bases not matched to a gene: 13. CDR1 and CDR2 from the germline V gene are SGHVS and FNYEAQ. CDR3 length: 17 amino acids.

This rearrangement joins TRBV29-1 to TRBJ1-2; unclear D gene. The CDR3 spans 11 residues. Trimming removed 7 bases at V and 4 bases at J, with 10 bases between. From germline, CDR1 is SQVTM and CDR2 ANQGSEA. CDR3 nucleotide sequence: TGCAGCGCTTATCAGTCCTATGGCTACACCTTC. Its translation: CSAYQSYGYTF.

The rearrangement links TRBV2 to TRBJ2-7, with D perhaps matching TRBD1 or TRBD2 (6 bases each). Germline assignment: CDR1 SNHLY and CDR2 FYNNEI. The CDR3 is 14 amino acids. The germline V and J ends were trimmed by 8 bases and 3 bases, with 17 bases remaining between them. Here the CDR3 DNA reads TGTGCCAGCTGTTCCGTGGGGGGCGACTACGAGCAGTACTTC. This gives the protein CASCSVGGDYEQYF. The full variable domain, in which reference TRBV2 and TRBJ2-7 provide the parts outside the CDR3, is EPEVTQTPSHQVTQMGQEVILRCVPISNHLYFYWYRQILGQKVEFLVSFYNNEISEKSEIFDDQFSVERPDGSNFTLKIRSTKLEDSAMYFCASCSVGGDYEQYFGPGTRLTVT.

The rearrangement uses TRBV20-1 and TRBJ2-3; no reliable D call. This CDR3 spans 17 amino acids. Trimming removed 6 bases at V and 0 bases at J, with 22 bases between. The germline V gene has CDR1 DFQATT and CDR2 SNEGSKA (reference sequence). For the CDR3, the DNA is TGCAGTGCCCCGCGGATGGACGGTCGTAAGAGCACAGATACGCAGTATTTT. Its translation is CSAPRMDGRKSTDTQYF.

The chain couples TRBV6-1 to TRBJ2-7; D is unclear. Germline CDR1 and CDR2: MNHNS and SASEGT. There are 12 residues in the CDR3. Trimming took off 6 bases at V and 0 bases at J, with 6 bases between the two ends. The CDR3 nucleotides are TGTGCCAGCAGCGGTAGCTCCTACGAGCAGTACTTC. Its protein product is CASSGSSYEQYF.

The chain carries TRBV6-2 or TRBV6-3 and TRBJ2-3, with a possible D match to TRBD2 (6 bases). Between the trimmed V and J ends, which lost 5 bases and 5 bases, there was a span of 17 bases. This CDR3 contains 15 residues. CDR1 MNHEY and CDR2 SVGEGT come from the germline V gene. In nucleotides, the CDR3 is TGTGCCAGCAGTCCCCTCGGGACGGGGGTAGATACGCAGTATTTT. Translating it yields CASSPLGTGVDTQYF.

The chain couples TRBV7-9 to TRBJ1-1; no definite D call. Germline V gives CDR1 SEHNR, CDR2 FQNEAQ (reference sequence). CDR3 length: 13 residues. V lost 2 bases to trimming and J lost 1 base, with 5 bases between them. CDR3 bases: TGTGCCAGCAGCTTATTCGGGAACACTGAAGCTTTCTTT. This sequence encodes CASSLFGNTEAFF.

V and J are TRBV20-1 and TRBJ2-7, with D uncertain. Germline V gene lookup returns CDR1 DFQATT and CDR2 SNEGSKA (reference sequence). The V end lost 6 bases, the J end lost 10 bases, and 25 bases lay between the germline ends. CDR3 length: 14 amino acids. CDR3 in amino acids: CSAISSSAWASQYF. CDR3 bases: TGCAGTGCCATCAGCTCCTCGGCATGGGCTAGTCAGTACTTC.

The chain couples TRBV6-2 or TRBV6-3 to TRBJ1-2; D is unresolved. V dropped 5 bases and J dropped 6 bases, with 13 bases sitting between them. This CDR3 spans 13 amino acids. Germline CDR1 and CDR2: MNHEY and SVGEGT. This CDR3 is CASSTAVPDGYTF. Written as DNA, the CDR3 is TGTGCCAGCAGTACAGCGGTTCCCGATGGCTACACCTTC.

This clonotype was counted once. The chain uses TRBV20-1 and TRBJ1-1; D uncertain. The CDR3 has 12 residues. V lost 2 bases to trimming and J lost 5 bases, with 9 bases between them. The germline V gene encodes CDR1 DFQATT and CDR2 SNEGSKA (reference sequence). The CDR3 reads CSARRTGTEAFF. The CDR3 nucleotides read TGCAGTGCTAGAAGGACGGGGACTGAAGCTTTCTTT.

This chain joins TRBV20-1 and TRBJ2-3; D call uncertain. V was shortened by 1 base and J by 6 bases, with 8 bases between the two germline ends. Germline-derived CDR1 and CDR2 are DFQATT and SNEGSKA (reference sequence). The CDR3 loop spans 12 amino acids. The CDR3, as DNA: TGCAGTGCTAGAGGAGGCATGGATACGCAGTATTTT. Its translation: CSARGGMDTQYF.

The rearrangement joins TRBV3-1 to TRBJ1-1, with TRBD1 matching 7 bases. There are 15 residues in the CDR3. Trimming cost V 3 bases and J 6 bases; bases outside gene matches: 10. CDR1 is LGHDT, CDR2 YNNKEL, per germline (reference sequence). In DNA form, the CDR3 reads TGTGCCAGCAGCCAGGCATATGACAGGGCCGCTGAAGCTTTCTTT. Protein product: CASSQAYDRAAEAFF.

This chain joins TRBV4-3 and TRBJ2-1, with 7 bases fitting TRBD1. The CDR3 is 14 amino acids. V was clipped by 4 bases and J by 4 bases; unmatched bases: 4. Germline values: CDR1 LGHNA, CDR2 YSLEER. The CDR3 spells CASSPTGEYNEQFF. Written as DNA, the CDR3 is TGCGCCAGCAGCCCAACAGGGGAATACAATGAGCAGTTCTTC.

The chain combines TRBV11-1 with TRBJ2-1; 9 bases are shared with TRBD1. The CDR3 is 14 amino acids. Germline V gives CDR1 SGHAT, CDR2 FQDESV (reference sequence). Trimming removed 6 bases from V and 4 bases from J; junction bases left unmatched: 4. The CDR3 reads CASRGQGSYNEQFF. The CDR3, as DNA: TGTGCCAGCAGAGGACAGGGGAGTTACAATGAGCAGTTCTTC.

The V gene is TRBV4-1, the J gene TRBJ1-5, with D possibly TRBD1 on 5 matching bases. This CDR3 is 17 amino acids long. Germline V gene data show CDR1 as MGHRA and CDR2 as YSYEKL. V was pared by 1 base and J by 2 bases, with 15 bases between. The CDR3 coding sequence is TGCGCCAGCAGCCAAGTGGGAAGGGGAGTTGGCAATCAGCCCCAGCATTTT. Translating gives CASSQVGRGVGNQPQHF.

This clonotype came up once. The CDR3 protein is CATSRARGIEKLFF. CDR3 DNA sequence: TGTGCCACCAGCAGGGCCAGGGGGATTGAAAAACTGTTTTTT. The genes are TRBV15 and TRBJ1-4, with 7 bases matching TRBD1. V lost 3 bases and J lost 7; bases outside the gene matches: 5. Looked up from germline, CDR1 is LNHNV and CDR2 is YYDKDF (reference sequence). The CDR3 sequence is 14 residues long.

The rearrangement links TRBV13 to TRBJ1-2; 9 nucleotides agree with TRBD1. The germline CDR1 and CDR2 sequences are PRHDT and FYEKMQ (reference sequence). Losses at the gene ends were 5 bases for V and 7 bases for J; bases not matched to a gene: 11. The CDR3 is made up of 15 amino acids. The CDR3 nucleotides are TGTGCCAGCAGCGCAGCGGGACAGGGTAAACGTGGCTACACCTTC. As protein: CASSAAGQGKRGYTF.

The chain has TRBV23-1 and TRBJ1-3; D might be TRBD1 (6 bases). TRBV23-1 is an open reading frame whose function is uncertain. Trimming removed 4 bases at V and 4 bases at J, with 14 bases between. This CDR3 has 15 residues. The CDR3 here is CASSPGQGRGNTIYF. The CDR3 DNA is TGCGCCAGCAGTCCGGGGCAGGGGAGGGGAAACACCATATATTTT.

The V gene is TRBV28, the J gene TRBJ2-1; TRBD2 agrees at 9 bases. Germline V gene data show CDR1 as MDHEN and CDR2 as SYDVKM. The CDR3 has 17 amino acids. V shed 6 bases and J 1 base; nucleotides not matched to a gene: 10. This CDR3 reads CASSPGRTSESYNEQFF. The CDR3 bases are TGTGCCAGCAGCCCGGGAAGGACTAGCGAGTCCTACAATGAGCAGTTCTTC.

The sample holds one count of this clonotype. The chain joins TRBV9 to TRBJ2-3; unclear D gene. The CDR3 extends over 14 amino acids. From germline, CDR1 is SGDLS and CDR2 YYNGEE. V lost 1 base to trimming and J lost 1 base, with 7 bases between them. The CDR3: CASSVNVGTDTQYF. CDR3 in DNA: TGTGCCAGCAGCGTAAATGTGGGCACAGATACGCAGTATTTT.

The V gene is TRBV2, the J gene TRBJ2-5; D is unresolved. Between the trimmed V and J ends, which lost 1 base and 9 bases, there was a span of 6 bases. The CDR3 sequence is 11 residues long. Germline V gene lookup returns CDR1 SNHLY and CDR2 FYNNEI. The CDR3: CASSEGAAQYF. The CDR3 DNA sequence: TGTGCCAGCAGTGAAGGAGCTGCCCAGTACTTC.

The chain couples TRBV6-2 or TRBV6-3 to TRBJ2-1, with 12 positions matching TRBD2. CDR1 and CDR2 from the germline V gene are MNHEY and SVGEGT. This CDR3 region has 15 residues. The V segment lost 10 bases and the J segment 2 bases; nucleotides outside the gene matches: 6. The CDR3 bases are TGTGCCACCACCCTAGCGGGGGGGCCCTACAATGAGCAGTTCTTC. Translating it yields CATTLAGGPYNEQFF.

The chain uses TRBV20-1 and TRBJ2-6, with D possibly being TRBD1 (5 bases). The germline gives CDR1 DFQATT, CDR2 SNEGSKA (reference sequence). V shed 0 bases and J shed 0 bases, with 15 bases lying between them. The CDR3 is made up of 18 amino acids. The CDR3 protein is CSARDPRAGFSGANVLTF. The CDR3 coding sequence is TGCAGTGCTAGAGATCCCAGGGCCGGCTTCTCTGGGGCCAACGTCCTGACTTTC.

The chain recombines TRBV11-2 with TRBJ2-1, with 10 bases identical to TRBD2. This CDR3 spans 17 amino acids. Per the germline V gene, CDR1 is SGHAT and CDR2 is FQNNGV. After removal of 5 bases from V and 6 bases from J, the junction contained 13 bases not matched to a gene. CDR3: CASSPIPSGGAGNEQFF. The DNA for the CDR3 is TGTGCCAGCAGCCCTATCCCCAGCGGGGGGGCAGGCAATGAGCAGTTCTTC.

This clonotype has only one observation. This rearrangement joins TRBV12-3 or TRBV12-4 to TRBJ2-7; D is perhaps TRBD1 (5 bases). V was cut by 3 bases and J by 6 bases, with 15 bases left in between. The CDR3 has 14 residues. DNA of the CDR3: TGTGCCAGCAGTTTGCGCAGGGTGGTAGGCGAGCAGTACTTC. It codes for CASSLRRVVGEQYF.

The V gene is TRBV14, the J gene TRBJ2-5; D uncertain. The CDR3 loop spans 12 amino acids. The V gene's germline CDR1 is SGHDN and CDR2 FVKESK. Trimming shortened V by 5 bases and J by 5 bases, and 9 bases separated the two germline ends. The CDR3 loop is CASSSPLETQYF. The CDR3 DNA is TGTGCCAGCAGCTCCCCTTTGGAGACCCAGTACTTC.

This rearrangement joins TRBV29-1 to TRBJ1-2; maybe TRBD1 (5 bases). Trimming left V 5 bases short and J 7 bases short, with 20 bases between. This CDR3 has 14 residues. From germline, CDR1 is SQVTM and CDR2 ANQGSEA. CDR3 loop: CSVRTGLEAFGYTF. For the CDR3, the DNA is TGCAGCGTTCGTACGGGACTGGAGGCTTTTGGCTACACCTTC. Variable domain in full (rest from reference TRBV29-1 and TRBJ1-2): SAVISQKPSRDICQRGTSLTIQCQVDSQVTMMFWYRQQPGQSLTLIATANQGSEATYESGFVIDKFPISRPNLTFSTLTVSNMSPEDSSIYLCSVRTGLEAFGYTFGSGTRLTVV.

The chain carries TRBV2 and TRBJ1-2; D is unclear. The germline gives CDR1 SNHLY, CDR2 FYNNEI. The CDR3 extends over 11 amino acids. V was shortened by 4 bases and J by 4 bases, with 4 bases between the two germline ends. The DNA for the CDR3 is TGTGCCAGCAGTGCGATCTATGGCTACACCTTC. Its translation is CASSAIYGYTF.

This chain uses TRBV2 with TRBJ1-5; possible D gene TRBD1, 5 bases. Germline CDR1 and CDR2: SNHLY and FYNNEI. Trimming left V 5 bases short and J 13 bases short, with 15 bases between. The CDR3 extends over 12 amino acids. CDR3 sequence (DNA): TGTGCCAGCAGTCGCCAAGGGGAAATGCAGCATTTT. This translates into CASSRQGEMQHF.

The CDR3 sequence is CSGGLGEQYF. The CDR3, as DNA: TGCAGCGGGGGGTTGGGCGAGCAGTACTTC. V usage is TRBV29-1 and J usage is TRBJ2-7; D assignment may be TRBD1 or TRBD2 (5 bases each). CDR3 length equals 10 residues. V lost 7 bases, J lost 6 bases, and 10 bases lay in between. CDR1 is SQVTM and CDR2 is ANQGSEA in the germline V gene.